A selection of T cell receptor beta chains follows, all from one sample in a study of blood T cell repertoires in COVID-19. Here immunoSEQ multiplex PCR was the method, and the copy in TCRdb shows in-frame clones only, minus some. The table includes under 250,000 clones, approximately 81% detected once. Sequencing was carried out using peripheral blood. Receptors were obtained from an elderly woman with acute or convalescent COVID-19. The CDR3 runs from the conserved cysteine through the conserved F or W. A D gene is named only where the DNA matches it firmly. Rows may omit the clone size; those that give it use once, few, many or a size class.

TRBJ2-1 TRBV19 - - CASRGTYNEQFF TGTGCCAGTAGAGGGACTTACAATGAGCAGTTCTTC
TRBJ2-1 TRBV28 - - CASSFVEAYNEQFF TGTGCCAGCAGTTTCGTGGAGGCCTACAATGAGCAGTTCTTC
TRBJ2-5 TRBV4-2 - TRBD2 CASSHPAGVLQETQYF TGTGCCAGCAGCCACCCTGCGGGGGTACTTCAAGAGACCCAGTACTTC
TRBJ2-7 TRBV6-1 - TRBD1 CASSDTHRGLREQYF TGTGCCAGCAGTGATACCCACAGGGGGCTTAGGGAGCAGTACTTC
TRBJ1-5 TRBV28 - - CASTGVLRPQHF TGTGCCAGCACCGGTGTCTTGAGGCCCCAGCATTTT
TRBJ1-1 TRBV28 - - CASSLGQDTEAFF TGTGCCAGCAGTTTAGGTCAGGACACTGAAGCTTTCTTT
TRBJ1-2 TRBV3-1/TRBV3-2 - - CASSQEGRRYGYTF TGTGCCAGCAGCCAAGAGGGCAGGAGGTATGGCTACACCTTC
TRBJ1-2 TRBV5-4 - - CASSLAGTVTSNYGYTF TGTGCCAGCAGCCTGGCCGGGACTGTTACTTCTAACTATGGCTACACCTTC
TRBJ1-6 TRBV28 - - CASSSPGSPLHF TGTGCCAGCAGTTCGCCGGGGTCACCCCTCCACTTT
TRBJ1-1 TRBV25-1 - TRBD1 CASTQGQTDTEAFF TGTGCCAGCACCCAGGGACAGACGGACACTGAAGCTTTCTTT
TRBJ2-7 TRBV6-6 - - CASSSEAREQYF TGTGCCAGCAGTTCCGAAGCGAGGGAGCAGTACTTC
TRBJ1-4 TRBV20-1 few - CSSGTNEKLFF TGCAGTTCGGGAACTAATGAAAAACTGTTTTTT
TRBJ1-1 TRBV7-9 - - CASSSMGRDAAFF TGTGCCAGCAGCTCGATGGGGAGGGATGCAGCTTTCTTT